Below, one T cell receptor beta chain is given with its context. The data were produced by immunoSEQ multiplex PCR, yet TCRdb's version contains in-frame clones alone and is incomplete. The sample consists of roughly 280,000 clones, about 85% of them appearing once. The source of the sample is a study of blood T cell repertoires in COVID-19. The material sequenced was peripheral blood. The origin of this receptor is a woman in her 50s who had recovered from COVID-19.

The CDR3 DNA reads TGTGCCTCGCAGACAGGGGTGGATGAAAAACTGTTTTTT. Translated: CASQTGVDEKLFF. V gene TRBV10-3 combines with J gene TRBJ1-4, with 8 bases that match TRBD1. V shed 11 bases and J 6 bases; nucleotides not matched to a gene: 8. CDR3 length: 13 amino acids. The germline CDR1 and CDR2 sequences are ENHRY and SYGVKD.